This TCR beta chain was identified during a study of T cell repertoires in cytomegalovirus infection. Study-level information: In public TCR beta signatures, there were indications of both CMV infection and matching HLA type. Study results and limitations: Summed public TCR beta family frequency identified CMV carriers bearing the relevant HLA. Predominance within the ex vivo response was attributable to HLA-C-restricted CMV-specific TCR beta clonotypes.

CDR1 is SGHVS and CDR2 is FQNEAQ in the germline V gene. This CDR3 comprises 15 residues. The V and J ends lost 1 base and 2 bases respectively, with 12 bases between them. Each CDR3 protein is one row after TCRdb ran MiXCR on the reads. The sample has approximately 500,000 distinct CDR3 sequences, approximately 10% seen once. This clonotype was recorded at least ten times. Its target is unknown. Sequences were obtained from PBMCs. This clonotype was obtained from a human donor in good health (CMV status not recorded). Some clones in this sample may be carry-over from other donors' samples. The chain uses TRBV7-8 and TRBJ2-7; no clear D gene. CDR3 nucleotide sequence: TGTGCCAGCAGCTTAGACCTTTTGGGGACCTACGAGCAGTACTTC. Its protein product is CASSLDLLGTYEQYF.